This T cell receptor (beta chain) stems from a study of cytomegalovirus exposure and HLA in healthy donors. Some clones are missing from TCRdb's copy, which holds only in-frame ones; the method was immunoSEQ multiplex PCR. The sample contains some 80,000 clones, 90% to 96% of which appear only once. J was trimmed by 6 bases and V by 6 bases; bases with no gene match: 7. Germline V gene lookup returns CDR1 SEHNR and CDR2 FQNEAQ (reference sequence). The CDR3 is made up of 13 amino acids. This clone was counted once. This TCR was sampled from a man younger than 30 in good health and CMV-seropositive. The V and J genes are TRBV7-9 and TRBJ1-2; 7 bases line up with TRBD1. Sequencing was carried out using PBMCs. The CDR3 protein is CASRPDRVHGYTF. DNA for the CDR3: TGTGCCAGCAGACCAGACAGGGTGCATGGCTACACCTTC.